This TCR beta chain was found in a study of blood T cells in healthy people across ages. Overall study findings and caveats: Age brought a roughly linear fall in TCR beta diversity measured per million T cells.

As regards this clonotype: Antigen specificity is unknown.

For the second PCR, which ran for about 7 to 12 cycles, a sample-barcoded 5' primer and a J-beta primer mix were used. MiXCR was run by TCRdb on the 5' RACE reads, yielding one entry per CDR3 protein. In the table there are just over 1 million distinct CDR3 sequences, more than 35% of which are singletons. This CDR3 comprises 11 residues. Trimming took off 1 base at V and 8 bases at J, with 6 bases between the two ends. Germline lookup yields CDR1 DFQATT and CDR2 SNEGSKA (reference sequence). The chain is built from TRBV20-1 and TRBJ2-1, with D unresolved. The sequenced sample consisted of blood. The TCR originated in a woman between 55 and 75 years old in good health. CDR3 bases: TGCAGTGCTAGAGTTCCCGATGAGCAGTTCTTC. Encoded protein: CSARVPDEQFF.